This TCR beta chain was profiled in a study of patients and donors after allogeneic stem cell transplantation. V was trimmed by 0 bases and J by 5 bases, leaving 8 bases between them. The length of the CDR3 is 13 residues. Germline CDR1 is SGDLS and CDR2 is YYNGEE. TCRdb itself ran the RT-PCR reads through MiXCR, one entry per CDR3 protein. This table has about 210,000 distinct CDR3 sequences, around two fifths appearing once. The chain uses TRBV9 and TRBJ1-1, with a possible D match to TRBD1 (5 bases). The sequenced sample was blood, either unsorted or a sorted T cell fraction (not recorded which). The TCR sequence derives from a human donor who was either an allogeneic HSCT recipient or a stem cell or donor lymphocyte infusion donor (not recorded which). It is not recorded whose cells these are; they may come from a transplant donor. Written as DNA, the CDR3 is TGTGCCAGCAGCGTAGATACAGGTACTGAAGCTTTCTTT. Translation gives CASSVDTGTEAFF. The variable domain in full, completed from reference TRBV9 and TRBJ1-1, reads DSGVTQTPKHLITATGQRVTLRCSPRSGDLSVYWYQQSLDQGLQFLIQYYNGEERAKGNILERFSAQQFPDLHSELNLSSLELGDSALYFCASSVDTGTEAFFGQGTRLTVV.